Presented here are 27 T cell receptor beta chains from one specimen sequenced in a study of blood T cell repertoires in COVID-19. This table comes from immunoSEQ multiplex PCR, and its TCRdb copy is limited to in-frame clones, with some not included. The sample includes about 120,000 clones, approximately 87% of them seen just once. The specimen was peripheral blood. These receptors originate from a man between 65 and 85 years old who had recovered from COVID-19.

This rearrangement joins TRBV6-5 to TRBJ2-1; D is perhaps TRBD1 (5 bases). Germline lookup yields CDR1 MNHEY and CDR2 SVGAGI. V lost 4 bases and J 0 bases, leaving 13 bases between the germline ends. This CDR3 is 16 amino acids long. The CDR3, as DNA: TGTGCCAGCAGTTGGGGCAGGATGAGCTCCTACAATGAGCAGTTCTTC. This translates into CASSWGRMSSYNEQFF.

This clone has only a few counts. The V call is TRBV5-5, the J call TRBJ2-7; D might be TRBD1 (6 bases). This CDR3 is 15 amino acids long. Germline V gene sequence: CDR1 SGHKS, CDR2 YYEKEE (reference sequence). V lost 7 bases, J lost 6 bases, and 23 bases lay in between. In DNA form, the CDR3 reads TGTGCCAGCCGACGACAGGAGGTAACCCCAAGCGAGCAGTACTTC. Translated: CASRRQEVTPSEQYF.

In DNA form, the CDR3 reads TGTGCCAGCTCACCGCAGGGGCCTAGCACAGATACGCAGTATTTT. Protein: CASSPQGPSTDTQYF. The rearrangement links TRBV18 to TRBJ2-3; maybe TRBD1 (6 bases). CDR1 and CDR2 from the germline V gene are KGHSH and LQKENI. The CDR3 loop spans 15 amino acids. Trimming removed 3 bases from V and 0 bases from J, with 10 bases in between.

V gene TRBV5-8 combines with J gene TRBJ1-3; D call uncertain. The V and J ends lost 5 bases and 0 bases respectively, with 9 bases between them. CDR3 length: 14 amino acids. Germline loops: CDR1 SGHTS, CDR2 YDEGEE. CDR3 protein: CASRAGPSGNTIYF. The CDR3 DNA follows: TGTGCCAGCAGGGCAGGTCCCTCTGGAAACACCATATATTTT.

The rearrangement links TRBV28 to TRBJ1-2, with D maybe TRBD1 (5 bases). The V and J ends lost 5 bases and 5 bases respectively, with 6 bases between them. The germline CDR1 and CDR2 sequences are MDHEN and SYDVKM. CDR3 size: 11 residues. The DNA of the CDR3 is TGTGCCAGCAGTCCAGGGTATGGCTACACCTTC. It codes for CASSPGYGYTF.

V usage is TRBV5-1 and J usage is TRBJ1-1, with TRBD1 matching 8 bases. Trimming at V came to 2 bases and at J to 5 bases, leaving 14 bases not matched to a gene. This CDR3 is built from 17 residues. Looked up from germline, CDR1 is SGHRS and CDR2 is YFSETQ. The CDR3: CASSFGGRQGWLTEAFF. The CDR3 bases are TGCGCCAGCAGCTTCGGGGGGAGACAGGGGTGGTTGACTGAAGCTTTCTTT.

The V and J genes are TRBV7-3 and TRBJ1-1; tentatively, D is TRBD1 (5 bases). Germline loops: CDR1 SGHTA, CDR2 FQGTGA. This CDR3 spans 13 amino acids. V was pared by 5 bases and J by 1 base, with 8 bases between. The CDR3 is CASSLGQNTEAFF. CDR3 nucleotide sequence: TGTGCCAGCAGCCTCGGACAGAACACTGAAGCTTTCTTT.

The chain joins TRBV27 to TRBJ1-2, with 7 bases fitting TRBD1. V shed 5 bases and J 8 bases; nucleotides not matched to a gene: 11. The CDR3 totals 14 residues. Germline lookup yields CDR1 MNHEY and CDR2 SMNVEV (reference sequence). The CDR3 DNA sequence: TGTGCCAGCAGTCCCTCGGGACAGTTCCTGGGCTACACCTTC. Amino acid sequence: CASSPSGQFLGYTF.

The V call is TRBV29-1, the J call TRBJ1-1; 9 bases line up with TRBD1. Germline V CDR1 and CDR2: SQVTM, ANQGSEA. J was trimmed by 6 bases and V by 7 bases; bases with no gene match: 6. The CDR3 loop spans 12 amino acids. CDR3 loop: CSALDRGAEAFF. The CDR3 DNA reads TGCAGCGCCCTGGACAGGGGAGCTGAAGCTTTCTTT.

Note on this clone: The sample holds other DNA sequences that translate to the same CDR3. This chain joins TRBV13 and TRBJ1-2; D is undetermined. Deletions cut 5 bases from V and 3 bases from J, with 10 bases between. This CDR3 is 13 amino acids long. CDR1 is PRHDT, CDR2 FYEKMQ, per germline (reference sequence). This CDR3 reads CASSPGFYYGYTF. CDR3 sequence (DNA): TGTGCCAGCAGCCCCGGGTTTTACTATGGCTACACCTTC.

This chain joins TRBV7-9 and TRBJ2-7, with 7 bases lining up with TRBD2. Germline V lookup: CDR1 SEHNR, CDR2 FQNEAQ (reference sequence). The CDR3 sequence is 15 residues long. The trim removed 5 bases at V and 3 bases at J, leaving 10 bases unmatched. CDR3 in amino acids: CASSSGATLDYEQYF. CDR3 in DNA: TGTGCCAGCAGCAGCGGGGCGACCTTAGACTACGAGCAGTACTTC.

The table lists this clone with a count of one. The CDR3 DNA reads TGTGCCAGCAGTTTATCCCAGGGTTTTCAGCCCCAGCATTTT. Translated: CASSLSQGFQPQHF. The rearrangement uses TRBV28 and TRBJ1-5, with D perhaps matching TRBD1 (5 bases). With 1 base removed from V and 6 bases from J, the gap between germline ends came to 10 bases. Per germline, CDR1 MDHEN and CDR2 SYDVKM. This CDR3 comprises 14 residues.

The rearrangement uses TRBV27 and TRBJ1-1; D is possibly TRBD1 (5 bases). The germline CDR1 and CDR2 sequences are MNHEY and SMNVEV (reference sequence). CDR3 length: 15 amino acids. Trimming cost V 4 bases and J 3 bases, with 15 bases left between them. Here the CDR3 DNA reads TGTGCCAGCAGTTCAGGGCGCTACCCATACACTGAAGCTTTCTTT. Translation gives CASSSGRYPYTEAFF.

The chain links TRBV5-1 to TRBJ2-3, with 12 positions matching TRBD2. The CDR3 runs to 13 residues. Germline V gene sequence: CDR1 SGHRS, CDR2 YFSETQ. The trim removed 2 bases at V and 8 bases at J, leaving 0 bases unmatched. The CDR3 loop is CASSLLAGGTQYF. Here the CDR3 DNA reads TGCGCCAGCAGCTTACTAGCGGGAGGTACGCAGTATTTT.

The genes are TRBV5-1 and TRBJ2-3, with D perhaps matching TRBD1 (5 bases). V was shortened by 4 bases and J by 5 bases, with 11 bases between the two germline ends. The CDR3 covers 13 residues. Germline CDR1 is SGHRS and CDR2 is YFSETQ. CDR3 in DNA: TGCGCCAGCAGCCTCAAGGGGTTAGATACGCAGTATTTT. Translating gives CASSLKGLDTQYF.

The chain links TRBV14 to TRBJ2-7; TRBD2 agrees at 16 bases. Germline CDR1 is SGHDN and CDR2 is FVKESK. Trimming cost V 4 bases and J 1 base; bases outside gene matches: 7. The CDR3 extends over 18 amino acids. For the CDR3, the DNA is TGTGCCAGCAGCCCGGGACTAGCGGGAGGGCGGTGGTCCTACGAGCAGTACTTC. It is translated as CASSPGLAGGRWSYEQYF. Filled out from reference TRBV14 and TRBJ2-7, the complete variable domain reads EAGVTQFPSHSVIEKGQTVTLRCDPISGHDNLYWYRRVMGKEIKFLLHFVKESKQDESGMPNNRFLAERTGGTYSTLKVQPAELEDSGVYFCASSPGLAGGRWSYEQYFGPGTRLTVT.

The chain carries TRBV3-1 (or the pseudogene TRBV3-2) and TRBJ1-2; the D is unclear. Looked up from germline, CDR1 is LGHDT and CDR2 is YNNKEL (reference sequence). Trimming shortened V by 1 base and J by 6 bases, and 6 bases separated the two germline ends. The length of the CDR3 is 12 residues. The DNA for the CDR3 is TGTGCCAGCAGCCAAGTCGGTCATGGCTACACCTTC. This sequence encodes CASSQVGHGYTF.

In this sample, this clone turned up once. The chain links TRBV20-1 to TRBJ2-1, with 7 bases aligning to TRBD1. V was clipped by 3 bases and J by 3 bases; unmatched bases: 2. CDR1 and CDR2 from the germline V gene are DFQATT and SNEGSKA (reference sequence). There are 13 residues in the CDR3. In DNA, the CDR3 is TGCAGTGCTAGTCAGGGGGTCTACAATGAGCAGTTCTTC. This translates into CSASQGVYNEQFF.

CDR3 sequence (DNA): TGTGCCAGCAGCTTAGCGGCGGTACCCTACAATGAGCAGTTCTTC. This translates into CASSLAAVPYNEQFF. The J gene is TRBJ2-1, the V gene TRBV11-3; D ambiguous. The CDR3 is 15 amino acids. Germline assignment: CDR1 SGHNT and CDR2 YENEEA. Trimming shortened V by 1 base and J by 2 bases, and 9 bases separated the two germline ends.

The chain recombines TRBV12-3 or TRBV12-4 with TRBJ1-2, with unresolved D. Trimming took 6 bases from V and 8 from J, leaving 13 bases between them. CDR3 length equals 12 residues. The CDR3 is CASRRSLGGYTF. The CDR3 nucleotides read TGTGCCAGCAGGAGGTCTCTCGGGGGCTACACCTTC.

V is TRBV5-4 and J is TRBJ2-3; D call uncertain. V lost 4 bases to trimming and J lost 2 bases, with 14 bases between them. The CDR3 covers 15 residues. CDR1 and CDR2 (germline): SGHNT, YYREEE (reference sequence). CDR3 protein: CASSPTPGITDTQYF. The CDR3 DNA sequence: TGTGCCAGCAGCCCCACACCTGGCATCACAGATACGCAGTATTTT. The entire variable domain, with the rest obtained from reference TRBV5-4 and TRBJ2-3, is as follows: ETGVTQSPTHLIKTRGQQVTLRCSSQSGHNTVSWYQQALGQGPQFIFQYYREEENGRGNFPPRFSGLQFPNYSSELNVNALELDDSALYLCASSPTPGITDTQYFGPGTRLTVL.

The chain uses TRBV28 and TRBJ1-2; D gene ambiguous. The V gene's germline CDR1 is MDHEN and CDR2 SYDVKM. The CDR3 covers 13 residues. Trimming cost V 7 bases and J 6 bases, with 15 bases left between them. The CDR3 sequence: CASTPVGRHGYTF. CDR3 in DNA: TGTGCCAGCACCCCTGTCGGGAGGCATGGCTACACCTTC.

V is TRBV7-2 and J is TRBJ2-3; D unresolved. The CDR3 spans 14 residues. Trimming removed 3 bases at V and 10 bases at J, with 17 bases between. Germline CDR1 SGHTA, CDR2 FQGNSA. This CDR3 is CASSFSSVSFSQYF. CDR3 coding DNA: TGTGCCAGCAGCTTCTCCAGCGTGAGCTTCTCGCAGTATTTT.

This clone was seen a single time. V gene TRBV9 combines with J gene TRBJ2-2; D might be TRBD2 (5 bases). Germline CDR1 reads SGDLS; CDR2 reads YYNGEE. CDR3 length: 13 residues. Trimming pared 4 bases from V and 6 bases from J, leaving 10 bases between. The DNA of the CDR3 is TGTGCCAGCAGCCCAGCTAGCTCCGGGGAGCTGTTTTTT. It translates to CASSPASSGELFF.

The chain combines TRBV9 with TRBJ2-3, with 8 bases lining up with TRBD2. The J segment lost 1 base and the V segment lost 0 bases, leaving 1 base of the junction unmatched. Germline values: CDR1 SGDLS, CDR2 YYNGEE. There are 15 residues in the CDR3. CDR3 amino acids: CASSVAGGRTDTQYF. The CDR3 region has the DNA TGTGCCAGCAGCGTAGCGGGAGGGCGCACAGATACGCAGTATTTT.

The chain has TRBV5-6 and TRBJ2-7; D not certain. The length of the CDR3 is 14 residues. Trimming removed 1 base from V and 6 bases from J, with 14 bases in between. CDR1 and CDR2 from the germline V gene are SGHDT and YYEEEE. The DNA for the CDR3 is TGTGCCAGCAGCTTGACTGGCGGCACCATCGAGCAGTACTTC. This sequence encodes CASSLTGGTIEQYF.

This clone is classed as medium-sized. The chain uses TRBV2 and TRBJ1-3, with a weak D call TRBD1 (6 bases). Germline V CDR1 and CDR2: SNHLY, FYNNEI. With 4 bases removed from V and 4 bases from J, the gap between germline ends came to 8 bases. The CDR3 is 13 amino acids. The CDR3: CASSGGHGNTIYF. CDR3 nucleotide sequence: TGTGCCAGCAGTGGGGGACACGGAAACACCATATATTTT.